The sample holds many counts of the clone carrying this T cell receptor beta chain. V was cut by 5 bases and J by 1 base, with 8 bases left in between. Germline loops: CDR1 SGHAT, CDR2 FQDESV (reference sequence). The CDR3 has 14 residues. This sample is drawn from a study of identical twins. TCRdb fed the 5' RACE reads into MiXCR, producing one record per CDR3 protein. Found here are 350,000 to 450,000 distinct CDR3 sequences, approximately 18% of them singletons; the top ten hold 12%. The J gene is TRBJ2-2, the V gene TRBV11-1; weak D call: TRBD1 (5 bases). The sequenced sample was naive T cells sorted from blood. This sequence originates from a man in his fifties or sixties in good health. The CDR3 region is CASSHQGNTGELFF. The CDR3 nucleotides read TGTGCCAGCAGCCACCAGGGGAACACCGGGGAGCTGTTTTTT.